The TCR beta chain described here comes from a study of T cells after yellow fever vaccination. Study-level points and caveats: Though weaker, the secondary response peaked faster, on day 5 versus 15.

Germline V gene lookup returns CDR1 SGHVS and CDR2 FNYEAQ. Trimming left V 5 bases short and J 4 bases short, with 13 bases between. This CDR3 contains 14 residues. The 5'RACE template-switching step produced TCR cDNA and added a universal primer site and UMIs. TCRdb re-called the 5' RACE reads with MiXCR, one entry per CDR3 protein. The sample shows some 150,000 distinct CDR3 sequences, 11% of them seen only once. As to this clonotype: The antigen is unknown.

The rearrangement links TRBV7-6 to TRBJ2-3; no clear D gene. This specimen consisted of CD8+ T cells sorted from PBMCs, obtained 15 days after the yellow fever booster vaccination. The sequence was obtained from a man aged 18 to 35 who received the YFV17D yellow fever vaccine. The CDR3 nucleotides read TGTGCCAGCAGCCCAGACCCCGGGTCAGATACGCAGTATTTT. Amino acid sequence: CASSPDPGSDTQYF.